These T cell receptor beta chains were read from a single sample in a study of response to subunit inactivated influenza vaccine. Via MiXCR, TCRdb re-called the RT-PCR reads, giving one row per CDR3 protein. The table has 450,000 to 500,000 distinct CDR3 sequences, approximately 11% seen once. The input for sequencing was PBMCs from blood, taken roughly 48 days after vaccination. The receptors were gathered from a man aged 45-65 years who received an inactivated influenza vaccine. CDR3s leave out the opening cysteine and the closing phenylalanine or tryptophan. A clone size is listed for some rows: how often the clone was seen (once, few, many), or a class if it is expanded.

cdr3_aa j_call clone_size v_call
SAVGQGDTEAF TRBJ1-1 few TRBV20-1
ASSLEGRSNVLT TRBJ2-6 - TRBV7-9
ASIKGQENQPQH TRBJ1-5 - TRBV6-5
ASSYSAGLSGNTIY TRBJ1-3 few TRBV6-5
SARPGTGENEQF TRBJ2-1 - TRBV20-1
ASSVAAGTSGANEQF TRBJ2-1 many TRBV9
ASSFSERDTQY TRBJ2-3 few TRBV12-3/TRBV12-4
ASSYDRRSYNEQF TRBJ2-1 many TRBV6-5
ASSQVLAGNTGELF TRBJ2-2 - TRBV14
ASSQSVRTYEQY TRBJ2-7 many TRBV4-2
AMSPGLLCCT TRBJ1-2 few TRBV4-2
ASSARHATNEKLF TRBJ1-4 few TRBV6-1
ASSIGQQRGLNQETQY TRBJ2-5 - TRBV11-2
SARGTSGSHEQF TRBJ2-1 - TRBV20-1
ASSAATGQMNTEAF TRBJ1-1 few TRBV28
ASSLMTSGRASPETQY TRBJ2-5 - TRBV5-4
ASSLATDRVHGELF TRBJ2-2 many TRBV7-2
SATNDGMNTEAF TRBJ1-1 many TRBV20-1
AIRSYGGSTDTQY TRBJ2-3 - TRBV10-3
SASDSGNQPQH TRBJ1-5 - TRBV20-1
SAPDRVAYEQY TRBJ2-7 few TRBV20-1
ASRGAPVPRDTQY TRBJ2-3 few TRBV6-2/TRBV6-3
ASRHTAGNRYQPQH TRBJ1-5 - TRBV5-8
AISGTGDNGELF TRBJ2-2 - TRBV10-3
ASSESQGAGQPQH TRBJ1-5 few TRBV7-2
ASHAGGVLYTGELF TRBJ2-2 - TRBV5-6
AGGQGALGPLMNTEAF TRBJ1-1 - TRBV6-1
SARDRAYDEQF TRBJ2-1 - TRBV20-1
ASSRLSGGANEQF TRBJ2-1 - TRBV7-2
ASSYLDPEINEQF TRBJ2-1 - TRBV6-2/TRBV6-3
ASSSLRRASGSGGGETQY TRBJ2-5 many TRBV28
ATSDPARSTDTQY TRBJ2-3 - TRBV24-1
SASKGHTEAF TRBJ1-1 - TRBV20-1
ASSTDYYEQY TRBJ2-7 few TRBV7-9
ASSVGQGAGETQY TRBJ2-5 few TRBV9
ASSLSRGTFKNIQY TRBJ2-4 few TRBV6-5
ASSQGGGLEQY TRBJ2-7 few TRBV3-1
ASKDRVNYGYT TRBJ1-2 few TRBV25-1
ASSPVEQSQY TRBJ2-5 few TRBV18
SASSPGLNYGYT TRBJ1-2 many TRBV20-1
ASSYTKTDTEAF TRBJ1-1 - TRBV12-3/TRBV12-4
ASSSRDYTDTQY TRBJ2-3 many TRBV13
ASSLERWSEQY TRBJ2-7 few TRBV7-6
ASSLVYRTGGPSGANVLT TRBJ2-6 - TRBV11-1
SALPLALDLNTGELF TRBJ2-2 many TRBV20-1
ASSLKQGLAEAF TRBJ1-1 - TRBV4-1
ASGSAGVTEAF TRBJ1-1 - TRBV6-1
SARAFLTGTSGGYEQY TRBJ2-7 few TRBV20-1
ASTNNRGRGYT TRBJ1-2 - TRBV12-3/TRBV12-4
ATSRDKGGFSTQY TRBJ2-3 many TRBV15
ASSWSSYNSPLH TRBJ1-6 many TRBV12-3/TRBV12-4
ASSVGVSSKNIQY TRBJ2-4 - TRBV9
ASSLGSSGSLY TRBJ2-7 many TRBV28
ATSEGAGREDTQY TRBJ2-3 few TRBV24-1
ASSTSGTWYDEQY TRBJ2-7 - TRBV6-1